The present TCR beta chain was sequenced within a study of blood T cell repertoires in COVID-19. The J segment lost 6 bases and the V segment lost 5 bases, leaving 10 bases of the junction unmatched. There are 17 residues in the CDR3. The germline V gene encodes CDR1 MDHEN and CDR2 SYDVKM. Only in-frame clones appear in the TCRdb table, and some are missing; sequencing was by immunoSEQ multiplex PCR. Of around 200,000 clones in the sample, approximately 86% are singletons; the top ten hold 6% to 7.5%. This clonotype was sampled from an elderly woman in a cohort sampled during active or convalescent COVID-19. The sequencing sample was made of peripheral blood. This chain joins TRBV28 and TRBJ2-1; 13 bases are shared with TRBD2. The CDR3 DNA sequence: TGTGCCAGCAGTGTGACTAGCGGGGGGTCGCGTTCCAATGAGCAGTTCTTC. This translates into CASSVTSGGSRSNEQFF.